Each of the 21 T cell receptor beta chains below was sequenced from the same sample in a study of CD4 and CD8 cells across lung adenocarcinoma regions. TCRdb re-analysed the PCR reads in MiXCR, keeping a single row per CDR3 protein. Of under 20,000 distinct CDR3 sequences in the sample, around 46% are singletons; the top ten hold about 19%. Material: CD4+ T cells from the margin of a lung tumor. The receptors here all came from a male donor with lung adenocarcinoma. The CD4 and CD8 labels of this study may be unreliable.

The rearrangement links TRBV27 to TRBJ2-4; D assignment may be TRBD1 or TRBD2 (5 bases each). CDR1 is MNHEY and CDR2 is SMNVEV in the germline V gene (reference sequence). The CDR3 consists of 14 residues. This chain's CDR3 is CGGTGPGTTNTQYF. The CDR3 bases are TGTGGCGGCACGGGGCCCGGAACGACAAACACGCAGTACTTC.

With regard to this clonotype: A junction boundary mismatches the germline segment, possibly from a read error. This chain joins TRBV10-2 and TRBJ2-3; 7 bases map to TRBD1. This CDR3 is 14 amino acids long. Germline V gene sequence: CDR1 WSHSY, CDR2 SAAADI. As DNA, the CDR3 is TGCGCGAGCAGCCGGGGCACAGGGGCAGATACCCAGTACTTT. Protein sequence: CASSRGTGADTQYF.

A word on this clonotype: One end of the junction does not line up with germline, which may come from a read error. V gene TRBV6-5 combines with J gene TRBJ2-1; 11 positions agree with TRBD1. This CDR3 spans 16 amino acids. Germline V CDR1 and CDR2: MNHEY, SVGAGI. The CDR3 nucleotides are TGTGCCAGCAGTAACGAGGGGACAGGGGGGGCAGAGACCCTGTCCTTC. Translating gives CASSNEGTGGAETLSF.

In its sample, this clonotype was seen a few times. The chain couples TRBV9 to TRBJ2-2, with 8 bases lining up with TRBD2. V was pared by 1 base and J by 5 bases, with 4 bases of the junction left unmatched. Per the germline V gene, CDR1 is SGDLS and CDR2 is YYNGEE. This CDR3 comprises 15 residues. The CDR3 bases are TGTGCCAGCAGCGTATCTCCTAGCGGGACCGGGGAGCTGTTTTTT. Translated, it gives CASSVSPSGTGELFF.

The sample holds a few counts of this clonotype. The chain is built from TRBV14 and TRBJ1-6, with D possibly TRBD1 on 6 matching bases. The V end was cut by 1 base, the J end by 6 bases, with 10 bases between. CDR3 length: 15 residues. From germline, CDR1 is SGHDN and CDR2 FVKESK. The CDR3 sequence: CASSQAGAANSPLHF. The CDR3 nucleotides read TGTGCCAGCAGCCAAGCAGGGGCCGCTAATTCACCCCTCCACTTT.

This clonotype was counted at least ten times. The chain employs TRBV10-2 and TRBJ2-1; TRBD2 matches 12 bases. This CDR3 has 14 amino acids. J was trimmed by 7 bases and V by 5 bases; bases with no gene match: 3. The V gene's germline CDR1 is WSHSY and CDR2 SAAADI. The CDR3 is CASSSSGRGNEQFF. The CDR3 nucleotides read TGCGCCAGCAGTTCTAGCGGGAGGGGGAATGAGCAGTTCTTC.

V is TRBV25-1 and J is TRBJ1-5; D call uncertain. The V gene lost 8 bases and the J gene lost 0 bases, with 11 bases spanning the gap. The CDR3 totals 14 residues. The germline gives CDR1 MGHDK, CDR2 SYGVNS. The CDR3: CASAGRYSNQPQHF. CDR3 DNA sequence: TGTGCCAGCGCCGGGCGATATAGCAATCAGCCCCAGCATTTT.

This clonotype was seen many times. V gene TRBV9 combines with J gene TRBJ2-3, with 8 bases aligning to TRBD1. The CDR3 totals 16 residues. Looked up from germline, CDR1 is SGDLS and CDR2 is YYNGEE. Trimming cost V 0 bases and J 1 base; bases outside gene matches: 4. In nucleotides, the CDR3 is TGTGCCAGCAGCGTAGGTCAGGGGGCAGGCACAGATACGCAGTATTTT. Residues: CASSVGQGAGTDTQYF.

In its sample, this clonotype is medium-sized. The chain employs TRBV6-5 and TRBJ1-4, with a possible D match to TRBD1 (5 bases). The CDR3 extends over 17 amino acids. V was pared by 0 bases and J by 7 bases, with 18 bases between. CDR1 and CDR2 (germline): MNHEY, SVGAGI. The CDR3: CASSYSFFGTGGEKLFF. CDR3 coding DNA: TGTGCCAGCAGTTACTCCTTCTTTGGAACAGGAGGTGAAAAACTGTTTTTT.

Note on this clonotype: Mismatch with germline at one junction end may stem from a read error. The chain employs TRBV6-5 and TRBJ2-5; TRBD2 matches 8 bases. Germline V lookup: CDR1 MNHEY, CDR2 SVGAGI. The CDR3 has 16 residues. CDR3 coding DNA: TGTGCCAGCAGTTACTCTAGCGGGACCGCTTGGGAGACCCAGACCTTC. It codes for CASSYSSGTAWETQTF.

This clonotype has a handful of counts. An end of the junction does not agree with germline; a read error may underlie this. The chain links TRBV10-2 to TRBJ2-3; 8 bases are a match to TRBD1. The CDR3 is 14 amino acids. Germline CDR1 WSHSY, CDR2 SAAADI. Here the CDR3 reads CASRGLGATDTQYF. Written as DNA, the CDR3 is TGTGCCAGCAGGGGGCTGGGCGCAACAGATACGCAGTACTTT.

V usage is TRBV6-1 and J usage is TRBJ2-5; tentatively, D is TRBD2 (5 bases). The end of the DNA fits TRBJ2-7 better, so the J call may be wrong. Germline CDR1 and CDR2: MNHNS and SASEGT. The CDR3 covers 12 residues. This chain's CDR3 is CASSGTAYEQYF. The CDR3 nucleotides are TGTGCCAGCAGTGGGACTGCCTACGAGCAGTACTTC.

The count of this clonotype is one. This chain uses TRBV15 with TRBJ2-2; D possibly corresponds to TRBD2 (6 bases). Trimming removed 3 bases at V and 6 bases at J, with 11 bases between. Germline-derived CDR1 and CDR2 are LNHNV and YYDKDF (reference sequence). This CDR3 comprises 14 residues. The CDR3 DNA reads TGTGCCACCAGCAGCACGACTAGTTCCGGGGAGCTGTTTTTT. It translates to CATSSTTSSGELFF. Complete variable domain (other parts from reference TRBV15 and TRBJ2-2): DAMVIQNPRYQVTQFGKPVTLSCSQTLNHNVMYWYQQKSSQAPKLLFHYYDKDFNNEADTPDNFQSRRPNTSFCFLDIRSPGLGDTAMYLCATSSTTSSGELFFGEGSRLTVL.

The V and J genes are TRBV10-3 and TRBJ2-2; no clear D. The CDR3 runs 15 residues. V shed 11 bases and J shed 16 bases, with 32 bases lying between them. The germline gives CDR1 ENHRY, CDR2 SYGVKD. The CDR3, as DNA: TGTGCCCTGGGCCTCCAGTCTGTAATTACAGATGCGCAGTTTTTT. As protein: CALGLQSVITDAQFF.

The chain is built from TRBV6-1 and TRBJ2-2; D possibly corresponds to TRBD2 (6 bases). Germline assignment: CDR1 MNHNS and CDR2 SASEGT. This CDR3 is built from 15 residues. The V end was cut by 9 bases, the J end by 16 bases, with 30 bases between. The CDR3 sequence: CARGLQAGIPGAQFF. Here the CDR3 DNA reads TGTGCCAGGGGACTCCAGGCCGGAATTCCCGGGGCGCAGTTTTTT.

Concerning this clonotype itself: The junction differs from germline at one of its ends, possibly a read error. The chain recombines TRBV6-4 with TRBJ2-4; TRBD2 might be the D (6 bases). This CDR3 spans 15 amino acids. Germline-derived CDR1 and CDR2 are MRHNA and SNTAGT. Here the CDR3 DNA reads TGTGCCAGCAGTGACGGGCGCGGGGCCAAAAACATGCAGTACTTC. Its translation: CASSDGRGAKNMQYF.

This clonotype occurred many times. J is TRBJ2-3 and V is TRBV6-1; D is perhaps TRBD2 (5 bases). The CDR3 is 15 amino acids. V was cut by 7 bases and J by 0 bases, with 14 bases left in between. The germline CDR1 and CDR2 sequences are MNHNS and SASEGT. CDR3 residues: CASNQAASSTDTQYF. CDR3 bases: TGTGCCAGCAACCAAGCGGCATCTAGCACAGATACGCAGTATTTT.

The J gene is TRBJ2-4, the V gene TRBV3-1; TRBD2 agrees at 9 bases. This CDR3 is built from 16 residues. Germline V gene lookup returns CDR1 LGHDT and CDR2 YNNKEL (reference sequence). Losses at the gene ends were 2 bases for V and 13 bases for J; bases not matched to a gene: 15. The CDR3 here is CASSQLASGTYNEQYF. CDR3 nucleotide sequence: TGTGCCAGCAGCCAATTGGCTAGCGGGACCTACAATGAGCAGTACTTC.

The sample holds many counts of this clonotype. The chain links TRBV7-6 to TRBJ2-1, with D unclear. Germline loops: CDR1 SGHVS, CDR2 FNYEAQ. V lost 3 bases and J 5 bases, leaving 8 bases between the germline ends. The CDR3 runs to 13 residues. The CDR3 sequence: CASSLGMHNEQFF. CDR3 DNA sequence: TGTGCCAGCAGCTTGGGAATGCACAATGAGCAGTTCTTC.

This clonotype has a count of ten or more. The chain uses TRBV7-9 and TRBJ2-1, with D unresolved. V was cut by 0 bases and J by 0 bases, with 6 bases left in between. This CDR3 contains 15 residues. Germline V lookup: CDR1 SEHNR, CDR2 FQNEAQ (reference sequence). The CDR3 protein is CASSLAGYSYNEQFF. CDR3 bases: TGTGCCAGCAGCTTAGCGGGGTACTCCTACAATGAGCAGTTCTTC. Full variable domain (rest looked up from reference TRBV7-9 and TRBJ2-1): DTGVSQNPRHKITKRGQNVTFRCDPISEHNRLYWYRQTLGQGPEFLTYFQNEAQLEKSRLLSDRFSAERPKGSFSTLEIQRTEQGDSAMYLCASSLAGYSYNEQFFGPGTRLTVL.

Comments on this clonotype: Relative to the germline gene, one junction end is altered; a read error may explain this. The rearrangement links TRBV6-1 to TRBJ2-3; D is ambiguous. CDR1 MNHNS and CDR2 SASEGT come from the germline V gene. CDR3 size: 13 residues. The CDR3 sequence: CATRVDGTDTQYF. CDR3 DNA sequence: TGTGCCACCCGGGTGGACGGCACAGATACTCAGTATTTC.